Shown below are 32 T cell receptor beta chains from a single sample sequenced in a study of blood T cell repertoires in COVID-19. Profiling relied on immunoSEQ multiplex PCR, and the TCRdb table lists in-frame clones only, not all of them. The table shows fewer than 400,000 clones, with 70% to 90% occurring only once. Sequencing was carried out using PBMCs or T cells enriched from blood (not recorded which). All receptors derive from a man aged 25 to 40 who had recovered from COVID-19.

This chain connects TRBV4-1 to TRBJ2-7, with D tentatively TRBD1 (6 bases). V gave up 0 bases and J gave up 0 bases, with 12 bases separating them. Germline CDR1 reads MGHRA; CDR2 reads YSYEKL. This CDR3 has 16 residues. In DNA, the CDR3 is TGCGCCAGCAGCCAAGATCTACTGGACAGCTCCTACGAGCAGTACTTC. Translating gives CASSQDLLDSSYEQYF.

This rearrangement joins TRBV5-1 to TRBJ1-1; tentative D call: TRBD1 (6 bases). V shed 4 bases and J shed 5 bases, with 18 bases lying between them. CDR1 SGHRS and CDR2 YFSETQ come from the germline V gene. The CDR3 loop spans 15 amino acids. Here the CDR3 reads CASSTGQLRGTEAFF. CDR3 bases: TGCGCCAGCAGCACTGGACAGCTTCGAGGGACTGAAGCTTTCTTT.

This chain joins TRBV27 and TRBJ1-1; D is undetermined. Between the trimmed V and J ends, which lost 3 bases and 4 bases, there was a span of 9 bases. The CDR3 is 13 amino acids. The germline V gene has CDR1 MNHEY and CDR2 SMNVEV (reference sequence). The CDR3: CASSLAGATEAFF. The CDR3 region has the DNA TGTGCCAGCAGTTTGGCGGGTGCCACTGAAGCTTTCTTT.

The chain links TRBV5-1 to TRBJ2-3, with D tentatively TRBD1 (6 bases). V was shortened by 5 bases and J by 0 bases, with 13 bases between the two germline ends. Germline V gene sequence: CDR1 SGHRS, CDR2 YFSETQ. The CDR3 length is 15 residues. CDR3 loop: CASRTQGVSTDTQYF. CDR3 bases: TGCGCCAGCAGGACACAGGGCGTCAGCACAGATACGCAGTATTTT.

The rearrangement joins TRBV6-5 to TRBJ2-3; TRBD2 agrees at 11 bases. The CDR3 length is 15 residues. Trimming cost V 6 bases and J 1 base; bases outside gene matches: 3. Germline loops: CDR1 MNHEY, CDR2 SVGAGI. CDR3: CASRKTSGGTDTQYF. The CDR3 DNA follows: TGTGCCAGCAGGAAGACTAGCGGGGGCACAGATACGCAGTATTTT.

V gene TRBV6-1 combines with J gene TRBJ2-7; 8 bases match TRBD1. Germline V gene lookup returns CDR1 MNHNS and CDR2 SASEGT. There are 16 residues in the CDR3. Trimming took 3 bases from V and 2 from J; bases not matched to a gene: 9. CDR3 loop: CASSEEGTGSTYEQYF. CDR3 coding DNA: TGTGCCAGCAGTGAGGAGGGGACAGGCTCGACCTACGAGCAGTACTTC.

A note on this clone: Other DNA sequences in the same sample also yield this CDR3. The rearrangement joins TRBV5-1 to TRBJ2-1; TRBD2 matches at 7 bases. Looked up from germline, CDR1 is SGHRS and CDR2 is YFSETQ. This CDR3 has 15 residues. Trimming at V came to 1 base and at J to 2 bases, leaving 3 bases not matched to a gene. CDR3 DNA: TGCGCCAGCAGCTTGTTGGCGGGGGCCTACAATGAGCAGTTCTTC. Translation: CASSLLAGAYNEQFF.

V and J are TRBV20-1 and TRBJ1-5; D not certain. This CDR3 contains 11 residues. Germline CDR1 DFQATT, CDR2 SNEGSKA (reference sequence). V dropped 6 bases and J dropped 9 bases, with 12 bases sitting between them. CDR3 nucleotide sequence: TGCAGTGCCCGGGTGGGTTCGCCCCAGCATTTT. It yields the protein CSARVGSPQHF.

Only one count was recorded for this clone. The V gene is TRBV11-3, the J gene TRBJ1-1; 8 bases line up with TRBD1. Per the germline V gene, CDR1 is SGHNT and CDR2 is YENEEA. The junction had 11 bases not matched to a gene; V was cut back by 5 bases and J by 3 bases. The CDR3 is 16 residues long. Written as DNA, the CDR3 is TGTGCCAGCAGCCCGGGACAGGCCATATGGGACACTGAAGCTTTCTTT. Translation gives CASSPGQAIWDTEAFF.

This clone was counted a single time. The chain uses TRBV28 and TRBJ2-7; D is ambiguous. Germline lookup yields CDR1 MDHEN and CDR2 SYDVKM. The CDR3 contains 11 residues. Trimming took off 3 bases at V and 7 bases at J, with 7 bases between the two ends. CDR3 sequence (DNA): TGTGCCAGCAGTTTCGAGTCAGAGCAGTACTTC. This codes for CASSFESEQYF.

The J gene is TRBJ1-3, the V gene TRBV11-3; 8 nucleotides match TRBD1. The junction had 17 bases not matched to a gene; V was cut back by 8 bases and J by 8 bases. The CDR3 consists of 16 residues. CDR1 and CDR2 from the germline V gene are SGHNT and YENEEA. The DNA of the CDR3 is TGTGCCAGCTGCCCCGACGGGACAGGAGGCGCCGACACCATATATTTT. It codes for CASCPDGTGGADTIYF.

V gene TRBV6-5 combines with J gene TRBJ2-1; 8 nucleotides match TRBD2. Germline V gene lookup returns CDR1 MNHEY and CDR2 SVGAGI. This CDR3 comprises 14 residues. After removal of 6 bases from V and 4 bases from J, the junction contained 5 bases not matched to a gene. The CDR3: CASSFGGGYNEQFF. CDR3 sequence (DNA): TGTGCCAGCAGCTTCGGGGGGGGATACAATGAGCAGTTCTTC.

This clone has a handful of counts. The V and J genes are TRBV7-9 and TRBJ2-7, with D perhaps TRBD2 (6 bases). Germline V gene data show CDR1 as SEHNR and CDR2 as FQNEAQ (reference sequence). The V end was cut by 1 base, the J end by 5 bases, with 6 bases between. This CDR3 comprises 12 residues. As DNA, the CDR3 is TGTGCCAGCAGCTTAGGCGGGGACGAGCAGTACTTC. Amino acid sequence: CASSLGGDEQYF.

This clone was seen a few times. The chain joins TRBV15 to TRBJ1-1; 9 nucleotides agree with TRBD1. Trimming removed 2 bases from V and 2 bases from J; junction bases left unmatched: 9. The CDR3 sequence is 17 residues long. The germline V gene has CDR1 LNHNV and CDR2 YYDKDF (reference sequence). The CDR3 region has the DNA TGTGCCACCAGCAGACCTCCTAGGACAGGGGATAACACTGAAGCTTTCTTT. Encoded protein: CATSRPPRTGDNTEAFF. Full variable domain (remainder filled in from reference TRBV15 and TRBJ1-1): DAMVIQNPRYQVTQFGKPVTLSCSQTLNHNVMYWYQQKSSQAPKLLFHYYDKDFNNEADTPDNFQSRRPNTSFCFLDIRSPGLGDTAMYLCATSRPPRTGDNTEAFFGQGTRLTVV.

This clone appeared a single time. The chain employs TRBV2 and TRBJ1-1; perhaps TRBD1 as D (5 bases). Trimming shortened V by 6 bases and J by 3 bases, and 17 bases separated the two germline ends. The germline CDR1 and CDR2 sequences are SNHLY and FYNNEI. The CDR3 contains 15 residues. In DNA, the CDR3 is TGTGCCAGCAGCGGCATTGCCGGGGGGGACACTGAAGCTTTCTTT. This codes for CASSGIAGGDTEAFF.

This sequence joins TRBV5-6 and TRBJ1-1; 9 positions match TRBD1. Trimming at V came to 4 bases and at J to 2 bases, leaving 6 bases not matched to a gene. The CDR3 spans 15 residues. CDR1 SGHDT and CDR2 YYEEEE come from the germline V gene. The CDR3 DNA is TGTGCCAGCAGCCTAAGGGACAGGGCCAACACTGAAGCTTTCTTT. Its protein product is CASSLRDRANTEAFF.

V usage is TRBV13 and J usage is TRBJ2-2; D not certain. The CDR3 totals 15 residues. Looked up from germline, CDR1 is PRHDT and CDR2 is FYEKMQ (reference sequence). The V gene lost 5 bases and the J gene lost 1 base, with 11 bases spanning the gap. CDR3 sequence reads: CASSAQGGNTGELFF. The CDR3 DNA reads TGTGCCAGCAGCGCACAAGGCGGGAACACCGGGGAGCTGTTTTTT.

CDR3 residues: CAWSGDTGYEQYF. The DNA of the CDR3 is TGTGCCTGGAGTGGTGATACAGGGTACGAGCAGTACTTC. The chain employs TRBV30 and TRBJ2-7, with a tentative D call TRBD1 (6 bases). Trimming cost V 1 base and J 4 bases, with 11 bases left between them. The CDR3 has 13 amino acids. Germline-derived CDR1 and CDR2 are GTSNPN and SVGIG (reference sequence).

V gene TRBV7-9 combines with J gene TRBJ1-2; D unresolved. From germline, CDR1 is SEHNR and CDR2 FQNEAQ (reference sequence). Trimming cost V 1 base and J 4 bases, with 4 bases left between them. There are 12 residues in the CDR3. This chain's CDR3 is CASSLDGYGYTF. CDR3 bases: TGTGCCAGCAGCTTAGACGGCTATGGCTACACCTTC.

V and J are TRBV14 and TRBJ2-1; D is possibly TRBD1 (5 bases). With 0 bases removed from V and 6 bases from J, the gap between germline ends came to 15 bases. CDR1 and CDR2 from the germline V gene are SGHDN and FVKESK. The CDR3 consists of 16 residues. Written as DNA, the CDR3 is TGTGCCAGCAGCCAAGATATGGGGCAGGTACCCAATGAGCAGTTCTTC. It codes for CASSQDMGQVPNEQFF.

The V call is TRBV29-1, the J call TRBJ2-7, with TRBD1 identical over 9 bases. This CDR3 is 13 amino acids long. V trimming: 5 bases; J trimming: 5 bases; junction bases outside the gene matches: 7. In germline, CDR1 is SQVTM, CDR2 ANQGSEA. The CDR3 nucleotides read TGCAGCGTTAGGACAGGGGTGTTCAACGAGCAGTACTTC. Protein sequence: CSVRTGVFNEQYF.

This clone has only one observation. The chain employs TRBV9 and TRBJ2-2; D is uncertain. The CDR3 runs 12 residues. The V gene lost 0 bases and the J gene lost 5 bases, with 2 bases spanning the gap. Germline V gives CDR1 SGDLS, CDR2 YYNGEE. CDR3 in amino acids: CASSVVTGELFF. The CDR3 bases are TGTGCCAGCAGCGTAGTAACCGGGGAGCTGTTTTTT.

The chain has TRBV24-1 and TRBJ2-2, with 7 nucleotides matching TRBD2. There are 14 residues in the CDR3. From germline, CDR1 is KGHDR and CDR2 SFDVKD. Trimming cost V 8 bases and J 5 bases; bases outside gene matches: 7. CDR3 sequence: CATTAWGGTGELFF. In nucleotides, the CDR3 is TGTGCCACCACCGCCTGGGGGGGAACCGGGGAGCTGTTTTTT.

This clone was recorded only once. The V call is TRBV5-1, the J call TRBJ2-2, with TRBD2 identical over 7 bases. Germline CDR1 SGHRS, CDR2 YFSETQ. The CDR3 runs to 15 residues. Germline trimming cut 7 bases from V and 4 bases from J; bases unmatched to any gene: 10. The CDR3 nucleotides read TGCGCCAGCGTCGCATCCGGGAGGACCACCGGGGAGCTGTTTTTT. Its protein is CASVASGRTTGELFF.

This clone occurred once. The chain couples TRBV4-1 to TRBJ1-6, with no clear D. The V end lost 1 base, the J end lost 1 base, and 11 bases lay between the germline ends. In germline, CDR1 is MGHRA, CDR2 YSYEKL. The CDR3 spans 17 residues. The CDR3 sequence is CASSQVAGSSYNSPLHF. In DNA, the CDR3 is TGCGCCAGCAGCCAAGTCGCAGGAAGTTCCTATAATTCACCCCTCCACTTT.

This chain links TRBV24-1 with TRBJ2-5, with 11 bases that match TRBD2. Trimming removed 5 bases from V and 3 bases from J; junction bases left unmatched: 10. The CDR3 is 17 amino acids. Per germline, CDR1 KGHDR and CDR2 SFDVKD. In DNA, the CDR3 is TGTGCCACCAGTGGAGCTTCGCCGGGACTAGCGGAAGAGACCCAGTACTTC. Amino acids: CATSGASPGLAEETQYF.

The V gene is TRBV4-1, the J gene TRBJ1-3; unclear D gene. Trimming left V 0 bases short and J 0 bases short, with 9 bases between. The length of the CDR3 is 16 residues. The V gene's germline CDR1 is MGHRA and CDR2 YSYEKL. This chain's CDR3 is CASSQDRAASGNTIYF. CDR3 bases: TGCGCCAGCAGCCAAGATCGAGCGGCCTCTGGAAACACCATATATTTT.

This rearrangement joins TRBV30 to TRBJ2-7, with TRBD2 matching over 14 bases. CDR1 is GTSNPN, CDR2 SVGIG, per germline (reference sequence). The CDR3 is made up of 15 amino acids. V lost 3 bases and J lost 9; bases outside the gene matches: 10. CDR3 loop: CAWSETPGLAGVQYF. CDR3 nucleotide sequence: TGTGCCTGGAGCGAAACCCCGGGACTAGCGGGGGTGCAGTACTTC.

The genes are TRBV5-1 and TRBJ2-5; 7 bases map to TRBD2. The CDR3 is 15 residues long. Germline assignment: CDR1 SGHRS and CDR2 YFSETQ. With 4 bases clipped from V and 4 bases from J, the junction kept 10 bases outside the gene matches. The CDR3 region is CASSPSGQRGETQYF. The CDR3 DNA reads TGCGCCAGCAGCCCCTCAGGCCAGCGGGGAGAGACCCAGTACTTC.

This rearrangement joins TRBV5-6 to TRBJ1-1, with a possible D match to TRBD1 (6 bases). The V gene's germline CDR1 is SGHDT and CDR2 YYEEEE. The CDR3 is 13 residues long. Between the trimmed V and J ends, which lost 4 bases and 4 bases, there was a span of 11 bases. The CDR3 spells CASSQGYGTEAFF. The CDR3 bases are TGTGCCAGCAGCCAGGGGTATGGCACTGAAGCTTTCTTT.

The J gene is TRBJ2-7, the V gene TRBV5-1; TRBD2 aligns across 7 bases. From germline, CDR1 is SGHRS and CDR2 YFSETQ. The CDR3 consists of 12 residues. Trimming cost V 5 bases and J 6 bases; bases outside gene matches: 5. The CDR3 region has the DNA TGCGCCAGCAGGGAAGGGGAGGGCGAGCAGTACTTC. It is translated as CASREGEGEQYF.

This chain uses TRBV10-3 with TRBJ2-2, with a possible D match to TRBD2 (5 bases). Trimming removed 4 bases from V and 0 bases from J, with 12 bases in between. CDR1 and CDR2 (germline): ENHRY, SYGVKD. The CDR3 has 16 amino acids. This CDR3 reads CAISGRSGPNTGELFF. CDR3 nucleotide sequence: TGTGCCATCAGTGGGAGGAGTGGACCGAACACCGGGGAGCTGTTTTTT.